The rows below give T cell receptor beta chains drawn from one sample of a study of T cell responses to AZD1222 COVID-19 vaccine. Profiled with immunoSEQ multiplex PCR; TCRdb holds only in-frame clones, not every one. Found here are 110,000 or so clones, about 90% of them singletons; the top ten hold roughly 5.3%. The specimen comprised peripheral blood, sampled on day 0 of AZD1222 vaccination. All receptors derive from an adult in good health. The CDR3 runs from the conserved cysteine through the conserved F or W. A D gene is named only where the DNA matches it firmly. Expanded clones are given a class, and other clones once, few, many or no size at all.

J,V,size,D,DNA,CDR3
TRBJ2-7,TRBV6-5,-,-,TGTGCCAGCAATGCTGGGGGCTCCTACGAGCAGTACTTC,CASNAGGSYEQYF
TRBJ2-7,TRBV7-2,-,-,TGTGCCAGCAGCTTACGGGGCGGCTCCTACGAGCAGTACTTC,CASSLRGGSYEQYF
TRBJ2-7,TRBV11-1,-,-,TGTGCCAGCAGCGGATACGAGCAGTACTTC,CASSGYEQYF
TRBJ2-5,TRBV5-8,-,TRBD1,TGTGCCAGCAGCAGACGGACAGGGGAAGAGACCCAGTACTTC,CASSRRTGEETQYF
TRBJ2-1,TRBV11-3,-,TRBD1,TGTGCCAGCAGCCCCGCCGGGACAGGGGGAGGCGAGCAGTTCTTC,CASSPAGTGGGEQFF
TRBJ2-5,TRBV27,-,-,TGTGCCAGCCGGAGCTTCGGGGGAGAGACCCAGTACTTC,CASRSFGGETQYF
TRBJ2-1,TRBV24-1,-,-,TGTGCCACCAGTGATAGAAAGGAGTCCGGGGGAGCTGAGCAGTTCTTC,CATSDRKESGGAEQFF
TRBJ2-7,TRBV19,-,-,TGTGCCAGTAGCGACAGAGGGCCGGGGGAGCAGTACTTC,CASSDRGPGEQYF
TRBJ1-3,TRBV6-5,-,-,TGTGCCAGCAGTCCGGGTAGGAGGAAGGGAAACACCATATATTTT,CASSPGRRKGNTIYF
TRBJ2-5,TRBV7-2,-,-,TGTGCCAGCAGCTTGGGGGTTATAACAGGAGAGACCCAGTACTTC,CASSLGVITGETQYF
TRBJ2-7,TRBV28,-,TRBD2,TGTGCCAGCAGTTTCCCTTCCCTGGCTAGCGGGCACTACGAGCAGTACTTC,CASSFPSLASGHYEQYF
TRBJ2-7,TRBV6-1,-,-,TGTGCCAGCAGTGATTGGGTCTACGAGCAGTACTTC,CASSDWVYEQYF
TRBJ2-5,TRBV29-1,once,TRBD1,TGCAGCGTGGGGGACAGGGGTGGGGAGACCCAGTACTTC,CSVGDRGGETQYF
TRBJ2-1,TRBV7-6,-,-,TGTGCCAGCAGCTTGGGGACCACCGACAATGAGCAGTTCTTC,CASSLGTTDNEQFF
TRBJ1-1,TRBV28,-,-,TGTGCCAGCAGTTCTCAATCCGGGACCCCATTACACGCTTTCTTT,CASSSQSGTPLHAFF
TRBJ2-5,TRBV6-2/TRBV6-3,-,-,TGTGCCAGCAGTTACTCGACCAAGGTGGATAAAGAGACCCAGTACTTC,CASSYSTKVDKETQYF
TRBJ2-7,TRBV11-3,once,-,TGTGCCAGCAGCTTCCGGGGAAAGGACGAGCAGTACTTC,CASSFRGKDEQYF
TRBJ2-1,TRBV4-2,once,-,TGTGCCAGCAGCCAAGTTGGGACTGAGTACAATGAGCAGTTCTTC,CASSQVGTEYNEQFF
TRBJ1-1,TRBV28,-,-,TGTGCCAGCAGTTTAACACTGAACACTGAAGCTTTCTTT,CASSLTLNTEAFF
TRBJ2-3,TRBV7-8,-,TRBD2,TGTGCCAGCAGCTTACTTAGCGGGACCTGGAGAGATACGCAGTATTTT,CASSLLSGTWRDTQYF
TRBJ2-7,TRBV15,-,-,TGTGCCACCAGCAGTCTGGACAGCTCCTACGAGCAGTACTTC,CATSSLDSSYEQYF
TRBJ2-2,TRBV5-4,once,TRBD1,TGTGCCAGCAGCTCGGACAGGCTGCTGAACACCGGGGAGCTGTTTTTT,CASSSDRLLNTGELFF
TRBJ2-3,TRBV21-1,-,-,TGTGCCAGCAGCAAACCAGGGGGTAAAGATACGCAGTATTTT,CASSKPGGKDTQYF
TRBJ1-1,TRBV27,-,TRBD1,TGTGCCAGCAGTATACAGGGGTTCACTGAAGCTTTCTTT,CASSIQGFTEAFF
TRBJ1-4,TRBV10-3,-,-,TGTGCCATCAGTGGGTCAGCTAATGAAAAACTGTTTTTT,CAISGSANEKLFF
TRBJ1-4,TRBV5-5,-,TRBD1,TGTGCCAGCAGCTTGGACGGACAGGGGGGTGAAAAACTGTTTTTT,CASSLDGQGGEKLFF
TRBJ2-1,TRBV5-1,once,TRBD2,TGCGCCAGCAGCCGCTCCGGCGGGAGGGTTTTGGATGAGCAGTTCTTC,CASSRSGGRVLDEQFF
TRBJ2-1,TRBV30,-,TRBD2,TGTGCCTGGAGTGGGTCTAGCGGGGGGTACAATGAGCAGTTCTTC,CAWSGSSGGYNEQFF
TRBJ2-3,TRBV11-2,-,-,TGTGCCAGCAGCCCAGCTACAGATACGCAGTATTTT,CASSPATDTQYF
TRBJ2-2,TRBV28,few,-,TGTGCCAGCAGTTTACGGCGAGGCGCCGGGGAGCTGTTTTTT,CASSLRRGAGELFF
TRBJ2-7,TRBV2,-,-,TGTGCCAACGACAAGCAAGTCTACGAGCAGTACTTC,CANDKQVYEQYF
TRBJ2-3,TRBV29-1,-,TRBD1,TGCAGCGTGGGACAGGGAGGCACAGATACGCAGTATTTT,CSVGQGGTDTQYF
TRBJ2-7,TRBV2,once,TRBD2,TGTGCCAGCAGTGATCTTAGCGGGCACGAGCAGTACTTC,CASSDLSGHEQYF
TRBJ1-1,TRBV14,-,TRBD1,TGTGCCAGCAGCCCCGGACAGGGCAGAAAGACTTTCTTT,CASSPGQGRKTFF
TRBJ1-6,TRBV28,-,-,TGTGCCAGCAGTTCATTCTGGCGGGAGACTTATTCACCCCTCCACTTT,CASSSFWRETYSPLHF
TRBJ1-4,TRBV2,-,-,TGTGCCAGCAGTGTTGGCGGCGCTAATGAAAAACTGTTTTTT,CASSVGGANEKLFF
TRBJ2-2,TRBV7-2,-,TRBD2,TGTGCCAGCAGCTTTACTAGCGGGGGAAACACCGGGGAGCTGTTTTTT,CASSFTSGGNTGELFF
TRBJ2-3,TRBV9,once,-,TGTGCCAGCAGCGTAAATAGTGCTAGCACAGATACGCAGTATTTT,CASSVNSASTDTQYF
TRBJ2-3,TRBV14,-,-,TGTGCCAGCAGCCAAGGTCCGGGAGCCTTCGGGGATACGCAGTATTTT,CASSQGPGAFGDTQYF
TRBJ2-2,TRBV10-2,-,TRBD1,TGCGCCAGCAGCTCCGGGACAGGGGAGACCGGGGAGCTGTTTTTT,CASSSGTGETGELFF
TRBJ2-5,TRBV30,few,TRBD1,TGTGCCTGGAGTTTGCAGGGGGCGTCCGGGGAGACCCAGTACTTC,CAWSLQGASGETQYF
TRBJ1-5,TRBV19,few,TRBD1,TGTGCCAGTAAGGACAGGGGCAATAGCAATCAGCCCCAGCATTTT,CASKDRGNSNQPQHF
TRBJ2-1,TRBV5-1,few,-,TGCGCCAGCGGCCCCGACTCCACCTACAATGAGCAGTTCTTC,CASGPDSTYNEQFF
TRBJ1-4,TRBV29-1,-,TRBD1,TGCAGCGTTAGAAGACAGGGAGAAACTAATGAAAAACTGTTTTTT,CSVRRQGETNEKLFF
TRBJ2-7,TRBV28,-,-,TGTGCCAGCAGTCTAGACCCCGGACAGACCTACGAGCAGTACTTC,CASSLDPGQTYEQYF